This TCR beta chain was identified during a study of siplizumab effects on memory and regulatory T cells. Study-wide results and caveats: The apparent diversity of naive T cells exceeded that of memory cells, and naive T cells seemed to make a major contribution to the alloresponse. Poor capture below about 10^-5 frequency left most alloreactive clones unmapped to unstimulated subsets.

Note on this clone: Its antigen is unknown.

Per individual sample, 90,000 to 100,000 TCR templates were assayed. Generated by immunoSEQ multiplex PCR, the TCRdb table keeps only in-frame clones and is missing some. This sample has some 120,000 clones, with roughly 95% found just once. The sample comprised non-Treg CD4+ T cells sorted from blood. This TCR derives from a human donor in good health.

The CDR3 region is CASEKPRRGGLPYQETQYF. For the CDR3, the DNA is TGTGCCAGCGAAAAACCGAGGCGGGGGGGCTTGCCGTACCAAGAGACCCAGTACTTC. This rearrangement joins TRBV7-9 to TRBJ2-5; TRBD2 matches at 9 bases. The trim removed 8 bases at V and 0 bases at J, leaving 19 bases unmatched. This CDR3 spans 19 amino acids. Germline V gene sequence: CDR1 SEHNR, CDR2 FQNEAQ (reference sequence).